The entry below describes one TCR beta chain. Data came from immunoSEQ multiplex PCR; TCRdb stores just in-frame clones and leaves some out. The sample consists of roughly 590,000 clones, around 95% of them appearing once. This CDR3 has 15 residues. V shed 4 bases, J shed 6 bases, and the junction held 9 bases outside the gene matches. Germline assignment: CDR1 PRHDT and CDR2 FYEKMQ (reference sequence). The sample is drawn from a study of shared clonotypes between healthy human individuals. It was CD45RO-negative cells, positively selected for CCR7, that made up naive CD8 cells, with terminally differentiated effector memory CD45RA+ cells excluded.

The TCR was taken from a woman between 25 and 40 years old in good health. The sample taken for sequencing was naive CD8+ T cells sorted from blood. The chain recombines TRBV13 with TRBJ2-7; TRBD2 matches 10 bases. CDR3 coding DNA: TGTGCCAGCAGCTCCCCTCTAGCGGGAGTGAGCGAGCAGTACTTC. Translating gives CASSSPLAGVSEQYF.